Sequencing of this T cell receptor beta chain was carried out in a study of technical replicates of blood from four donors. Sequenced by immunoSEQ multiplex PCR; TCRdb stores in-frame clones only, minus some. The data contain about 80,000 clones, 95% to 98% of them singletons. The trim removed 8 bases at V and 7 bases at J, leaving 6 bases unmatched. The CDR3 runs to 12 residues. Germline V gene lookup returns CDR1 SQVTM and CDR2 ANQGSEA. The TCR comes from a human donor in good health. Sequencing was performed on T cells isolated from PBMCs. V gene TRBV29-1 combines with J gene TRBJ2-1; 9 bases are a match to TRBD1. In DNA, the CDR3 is TGCAGCTGGGGACAGGGATGGAATGAGCAGTTCTTC. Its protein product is CSWGQGWNEQFF.